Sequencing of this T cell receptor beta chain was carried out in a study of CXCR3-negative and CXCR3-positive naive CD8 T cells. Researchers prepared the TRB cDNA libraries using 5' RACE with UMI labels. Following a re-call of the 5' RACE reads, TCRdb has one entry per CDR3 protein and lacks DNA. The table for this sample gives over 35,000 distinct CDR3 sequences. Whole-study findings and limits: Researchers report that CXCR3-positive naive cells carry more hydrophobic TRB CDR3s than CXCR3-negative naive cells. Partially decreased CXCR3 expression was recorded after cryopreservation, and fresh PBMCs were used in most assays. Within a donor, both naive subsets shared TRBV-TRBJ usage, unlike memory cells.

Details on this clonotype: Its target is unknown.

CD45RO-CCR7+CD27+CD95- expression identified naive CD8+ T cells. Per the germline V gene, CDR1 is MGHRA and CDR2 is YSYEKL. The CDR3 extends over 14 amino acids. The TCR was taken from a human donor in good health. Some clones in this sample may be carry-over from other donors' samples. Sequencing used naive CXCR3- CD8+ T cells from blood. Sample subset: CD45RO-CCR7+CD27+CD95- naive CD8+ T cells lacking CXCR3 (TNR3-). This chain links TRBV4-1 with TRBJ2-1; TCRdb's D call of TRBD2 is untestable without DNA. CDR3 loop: CASTSLGAVDEQFF.